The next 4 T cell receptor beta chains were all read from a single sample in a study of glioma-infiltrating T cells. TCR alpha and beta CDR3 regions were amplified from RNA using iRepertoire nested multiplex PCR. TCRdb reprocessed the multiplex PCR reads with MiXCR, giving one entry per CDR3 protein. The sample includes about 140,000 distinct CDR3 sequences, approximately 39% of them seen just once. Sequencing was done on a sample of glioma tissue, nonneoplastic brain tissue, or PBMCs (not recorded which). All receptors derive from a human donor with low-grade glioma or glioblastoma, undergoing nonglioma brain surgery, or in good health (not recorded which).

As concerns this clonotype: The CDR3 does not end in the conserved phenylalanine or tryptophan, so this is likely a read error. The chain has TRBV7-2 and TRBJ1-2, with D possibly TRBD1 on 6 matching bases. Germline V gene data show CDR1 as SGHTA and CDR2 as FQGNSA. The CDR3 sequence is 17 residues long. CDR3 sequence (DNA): TGTGCCCGCAGCCTAACCTTCTTCGTCAGGGGAGACTGGGGCTACACCTCC. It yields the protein CARSLTFFVRGDWGYTS.

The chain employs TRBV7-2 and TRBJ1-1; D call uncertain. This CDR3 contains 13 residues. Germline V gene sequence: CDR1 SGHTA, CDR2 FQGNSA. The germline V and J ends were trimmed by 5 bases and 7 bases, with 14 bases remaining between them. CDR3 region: CASSLRILNEAFF. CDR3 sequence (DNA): TGTGCCAGCAGCCTACGGATCCTTAATGAAGCTTTCTTT.

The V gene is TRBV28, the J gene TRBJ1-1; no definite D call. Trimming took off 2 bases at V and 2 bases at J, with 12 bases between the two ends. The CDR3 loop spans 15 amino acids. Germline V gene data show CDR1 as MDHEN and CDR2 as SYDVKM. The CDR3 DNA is TGTGCCAGCAGTTTAGAGGATCCGGCTAACACTGAAGCTTTCTTT. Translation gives CASSLEDPANTEAFF.

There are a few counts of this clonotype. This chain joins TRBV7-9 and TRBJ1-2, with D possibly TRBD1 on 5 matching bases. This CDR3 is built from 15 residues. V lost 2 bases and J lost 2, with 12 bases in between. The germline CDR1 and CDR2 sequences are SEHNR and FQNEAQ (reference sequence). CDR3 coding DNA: TGTGCCAGCAGCTTAATACTCACAGGCAACTATGGCTACACCTTC. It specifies CASSLILTGNYGYTF.